This is a list of T cell receptor beta chains from one sample in a study of T cell changes during pregnancy in multiple sclerosis. Some clones are missing from TCRdb's copy, which holds only in-frame ones; the method was immunoSEQ multiplex PCR. The sample lists under 80,000 clones, 85% to 95% occurring once. This specimen was peripheral blood, taken before pregnancy. These TCRs come from a female donor with multiple sclerosis, enrolled in a pregnancy study. Each CDR3 is given with its conserved first and last residue. A D gene is named only where the DNA matches it firmly. Size tells how often a clone was seen (once, few, many) or the class of an expanded clone, and some rows leave it out.

NA	TRBV28	TRBJ2-7	NA	CANSPRGGLYEQYF	TGTGCCAATAGCCCTCGTGGAGGTCTCTACGAGCAGTACTTC
NA	TRBV7-2	TRBJ2-4	NA	CASSLGRLAKNIQYF	TGTGCCAGCAGCTTAGGCAGGTTAGCCAAAAACATTCAGTACTTC
once	TRBV7-2	TRBJ1-1	NA	CASNYYWGGAEAFF	TGTGCCAGCAACTACTATTGGGGCGGCGCTGAAGCTTTCTTT
NA	TRBV6-6	TRBJ1-2	NA	CASSLDGDYGYTF	TGTGCCAGCAGCCTAGACGGTGACTATGGCTACACCTTC
NA	TRBV28	TRBJ1-1	TRBD1	CASIGTGGGGTEAFF	TGTGCCAGCATTGGGACAGGGGGAGGAGGCACTGAAGCTTTCTTT
NA	TRBV28	TRBJ2-3	TRBD1	CATQEAGGHADTQYF	TGTGCCACCCAGGAGGCAGGGGGTCATGCAGATACGCAGTATTTT
few	TRBV19	TRBJ2-1	NA	CASSITGRGNEQFF	TGTGCCAGTAGTATTACCGGCAGGGGAAATGAGCAGTTCTTC
NA	TRBV2	TRBJ2-1	TRBD1	CAKGSGQGVNEQFF	TGTGCCAAGGGGTCGGGACAGGGGGTCAATGAGCAGTTCTTC
NA	TRBV11-2	TRBJ2-3	NA	CASSLVRGSDTQYF	TGTGCCAGCAGCTTAGTGAGAGGCTCAGATACGCAGTATTTT
NA	TRBV7-3	TRBJ2-1	NA	CASSLNRNNEQFF	TGTGCCAGCAGCTTAAACAGGAACAATGAGCAGTTCTTC
once	TRBV6-5	TRBJ2-2	TRBD2	CASSYWGRAGELFF	TGTGCCAGCAGTTATTGGGGGAGGGCCGGGGAGCTGTTTTTT
NA	TRBV9	TRBJ2-7	TRBD1	CASSLRTGEDVYEQYF	TGTGCCAGCAGCCTCCGGACAGGGGAGGACGTCTACGAGCAGTACTTC
NA	TRBV5-4	TRBJ2-5	NA	CASSLAGGETQYF	TGTGCCAGCAGCTTAGCAGGGGGGGAGACCCAGTACTTC
NA	TRBV4-2	TRBJ1-2	TRBD1	CASSQDLGQGKNGYTF	TGTGCCAGCAGCCAAGACCTTGGACAGGGGAAAAATGGCTACACCTTC
NA	TRBV29-1	TRBJ2-5	NA	CSVMSGRETQYF	TGCAGCGTAATGTCAGGGCGGGAGACCCAGTACTTC
NA	TRBV19	TRBJ2-6	TRBD1	CASSLSRDRLNSGANVLTF	TGTGCCAGTAGTCTTAGCCGGGACAGACTTAACTCTGGGGCCAACGTCCTGACTTTC
NA	TRBV19	TRBJ1-1	NA	CASSIDLTATDTEAFF	TGTGCCAGTAGTATAGATCTAACAGCTACGGACACTGAAGCTTTCTTT
NA	TRBV10-3	TRBJ2-7	TRBD1	CAISGGQGAWEQYF	TGTGCCATCAGTGGGGGACAGGGGGCCTGGGAGCAGTACTTC
NA	TRBV7-9	TRBJ2-7	TRBD1	CASSTRDRDYEQYF	TGTGCCAGCAGCACCCGGGACAGGGACTACGAGCAGTACTTC
few	TRBV19	TRBJ1-1	TRBD1	CARGQGIMNTEAFF	TGTGCCAGGGGACAGGGGATTATGAACACTGAAGCTTTCTTT
NA	TRBV11-2	TRBJ2-7	NA	CASSLSAGADEQYF	TGTGCCAGCAGCTTGAGCGCGGGGGCGGACGAGCAGTACTTC
NA	TRBV27	TRBJ2-7	NA	CASSFRLGGYEQYF	TGTGCCAGCAGTTTCCGTTTGGGGGGCTACGAGCAGTACTTC